A single sample is the source of the 27 T cell receptor beta chains below, sequenced in a study of blood T cell repertoires in COVID-19. Using immunoSEQ multiplex PCR, the repertoire was profiled, and TCRdb retains in-frame clones only, with some absent. The data contain more than 200,000 clones, roughly 90% of them singletons. The sequencing input was peripheral blood. The receptors shown here come from a woman in her sixties or seventies with acute or convalescent COVID-19.

The rearrangement joins TRBV5-5 to TRBJ2-7, with TRBD2 matching over 12 bases. V was pared by 0 bases and J by 4 bases, with 11 bases of the junction left unmatched. CDR1 is SGHKS, CDR2 YYEKEE, per germline (reference sequence). This CDR3 is built from 18 residues. The CDR3 sequence is CASSLEGLAGPSIYEQYF. The CDR3 DNA reads TGTGCCAGCAGCTTGGAAGGACTAGCGGGACCTTCCATTTACGAGCAGTACTTC.

The gene calls are TRBV6-5 and TRBJ1-1; the D is unclear. The V gene's germline CDR1 is MNHEY and CDR2 SVGAGI. Trimming stripped 8 bases from V and 4 bases from J, with 17 bases between. The CDR3 totals 14 residues. The CDR3 DNA sequence: TGTGCCAGCGTACGGGGTTCGGGAAGCACTGAAGCTTTCTTT. It specifies CASVRGSGSTEAFF.

This sequence joins TRBV11-3 and TRBJ2-1; possibly TRBD1 for D (6 bases). Trimming cost V 5 bases and J 6 bases, with 17 bases left between them. From germline, CDR1 is SGHNT and CDR2 YENEEA. This CDR3 has 15 residues. DNA for the CDR3: TGTGCCAGCAGCCCCCCCAGGGGCAGTATCAATGAGCAGTTCTTC. Protein sequence: CASSPPRGSINEQFF.

V is TRBV24-1 and J is TRBJ2-2; D might be TRBD2 (6 bases). Trimming stripped 4 bases from V and 4 bases from J, with 15 bases between. The CDR3 is made up of 16 amino acids. Germline V gives CDR1 KGHDR, CDR2 SFDVKD. CDR3 region: CATSDPGGPGTGELFF. Here the CDR3 DNA reads TGTGCCACCAGTGACCCCGGGGGACCGGGCACCGGGGAGCTGTTTTTT.

The chain combines TRBV30 with TRBJ1-2; no clear D. The CDR3 contains 15 residues. Trimming took off 4 bases at V and 5 bases at J, with 20 bases between the two ends. Per the germline V gene, CDR1 is GTSNPN and CDR2 is SVGIG (reference sequence). The CDR3 sequence: CAWMRSGFVSYGYTF. The CDR3 coding sequence is TGTGCCTGGATGCGATCCGGGTTTGTGTCTTATGGCTACACCTTC.

V gene TRBV5-1 combines with J gene TRBJ1-4; D gene uncertain. CDR1 and CDR2 from the germline V gene are SGHRS and YFSETQ. With 0 bases removed from V and 5 bases from J, the gap between germline ends came to 5 bases. The CDR3 spans 13 residues. This CDR3 is CASSLGQNEKLFF. CDR3 in DNA: TGCGCCAGCAGCTTGGGTCAGAATGAAAAACTGTTTTTT.

Worth noting for this clone: This sample includes further DNA sequences coding for the same CDR3. This chain joins TRBV7-2 and TRBJ2-7; D gene uncertain. Germline V lookup: CDR1 SGHTA, CDR2 FQGNSA. V was pared by 4 bases and J by 3 bases, with 4 bases between. CDR3 length equals 11 residues. The CDR3: CASSSYYEQYF. The CDR3, as DNA: TGTGCCAGCAGCTCGTACTACGAGCAGTACTTC.

This chain uses TRBV19 with TRBJ1-5; TRBD1 matches 7 bases. Germline lookup yields CDR1 LNHDA and CDR2 SQIVND (reference sequence). Losses at the gene ends were 3 bases for V and 0 bases for J; bases not matched to a gene: 11. The CDR3 consists of 18 residues. The DNA for the CDR3 is TGTGCCAGTAGTATCTCCCCTGGCAGGGGGAATAGCAATCAGCCCCAGCATTTT. This codes for CASSISPGRGNSNQPQHF.

The chain recombines TRBV9 with TRBJ1-4; tentative D call: TRBD1 (6 bases). CDR1 is SGDLS and CDR2 is YYNGEE in the germline V gene. V was trimmed by 3 bases and J by 6 bases, leaving 12 bases between them. The CDR3 is 14 amino acids. Here the CDR3 reads CASSAPGQYEKLFF. The CDR3 region has the DNA TGTGCCAGCAGCGCCCCGGGACAATATGAAAAACTGTTTTTT.

A single count supports this clone. The V and J genes are TRBV30 and TRBJ1-4; possibly TRBD1 for D (6 bases). Per the germline V gene, CDR1 is GTSNPN and CDR2 is SVGIG (reference sequence). This CDR3 contains 13 residues. The CDR3 loop reads CAHHRDQGEKLFF. The CDR3 DNA reads TGTGCACACCACAGGGACCAAGGAGAAAAACTGTTTTTT.

V gene TRBV20-1 combines with J gene TRBJ1-2; 7 bases agree with TRBD1. V gave up 3 bases and J gave up 7 bases; unmatched junction bases: 8. The CDR3 extends over 13 amino acids. CDR1 and CDR2 from the germline V gene are DFQATT and SNEGSKA (reference sequence). The CDR3 sequence: CSASPGGIGGYTF. Here the CDR3 DNA reads TGCAGTGCTAGTCCAGGGGGTATAGGTGGCTACACCTTC.

This chain joins TRBV6-1 and TRBJ1-4; 9 nucleotides line up with TRBD1. The V and J ends lost 3 bases and 5 bases, in that order; junction bases with no gene match: 13. This CDR3 has 18 amino acids. Germline V gene data show CDR1 as MNHNS and CDR2 as SASEGT. The chain's CDR3 is CASSDTAFTGGMNEKLFF. The CDR3 DNA reads TGTGCCAGCAGTGATACAGCTTTCACAGGGGGCATGAATGAAAAACTGTTTTTT.

The chain recombines TRBV28 with TRBJ1-1, with 8 bases fitting TRBD1. The V segment lost 4 bases and the J segment 5 bases; nucleotides outside the gene matches: 9. This CDR3 is built from 15 residues. CDR1 and CDR2 from the germline V gene are MDHEN and SYDVKM. The CDR3 loop is CASSSTGVGRTEAFF. The CDR3 nucleotides read TGTGCCAGCAGTTCGACAGGGGTTGGTAGGACTGAAGCTTTCTTT.

The rearrangement links TRBV6-7 to TRBJ1-2, with a possible D match to TRBD1 (6 bases). TRBV6-7 is marked as an open reading frame, function uncertain. The CDR3 loop spans 17 amino acids. Trimming cost V 1 base and J 4 bases, with 19 bases left between them. For the CDR3, the DNA is TGTGCCAGCAGTTACTTCCATTATGGGACCAGGGGCTATGGCTACACCTTC. Its protein is CASSYFHYGTRGYGYTF.

The CDR3 is CASSLAWRDREQYF. The CDR3 DNA is TGTGCCAGCAGCTTGGCCTGGCGGGATAGGGAGCAGTACTTC. The chain links TRBV5-4 to TRBJ2-7; possibly TRBD2 for D (6 bases). Germline V gene lookup returns CDR1 SGHNT and CDR2 YYREEE (reference sequence). The V end lost 0 bases, the J end lost 7 bases, and 14 bases lay between the germline ends. This CDR3 comprises 14 residues.

This chain links TRBV5-6 with TRBJ2-2; D might be TRBD1 (5 bases). V was pared by 0 bases and J by 6 bases, with 15 bases between. CDR1 is SGHDT, CDR2 YYEEEE, per germline. The CDR3 has 16 amino acids. In DNA, the CDR3 is TGTGCCAGCAGCTTGGCGCAGGGTATCGTTGCCGGGGAGCTGTTTTTT. Its protein product is CASSLAQGIVAGELFF.

This clone was observed once. J is TRBJ2-3 and V is TRBV6-6, with 8 positions matching TRBD1. The CDR3 extends over 16 amino acids. Germline CDR1 MNHNY, CDR2 SVGAGI (reference sequence). J lost 2 bases, V lost 5 bases, and 9 bases had no gene match. The CDR3 protein is CASSPGQGFSTDTQYF. CDR3 nucleotides: TGTGCCAGCAGTCCCGGACAGGGTTTTTCCACAGATACGCAGTATTTT.

The chain joins TRBV2 to TRBJ1-1; D gene unclear. Germline V gene sequence: CDR1 SNHLY, CDR2 FYNNEI. The CDR3 loop spans 11 amino acids. V was pared by 10 bases and J by 1 base, with 7 bases between. The CDR3 DNA reads as TGTGCCACTATAAAGAACACTGAAGCTTTCTTT. Its protein product is CATIKNTEAFF.

J is TRBJ1-5 and V is TRBV7-6, with D maybe TRBD1 (6 bases). Trimming took off 5 bases at V and 0 bases at J, with 8 bases between the two ends. CDR1 and CDR2 (germline): SGHVS, FNYEAQ. The CDR3 runs to 14 residues. CDR3 nucleotides: TGTGCCAGCAGCCAGGACAGTAGCAATCAGCCCCAGCATTTT. It encodes CASSQDSSNQPQHF.

The CDR3 bases are TGTGCCAGCAGAGCTAGCGGGACTCCCACCGGGGAGCTGTTTTTT. It encodes CASRASGTPTGELFF. This chain uses TRBV28 with TRBJ2-2, with TRBD2 matching over 9 bases. Germline CDR1 and CDR2: MDHEN and SYDVKM. This CDR3 has 15 amino acids. Unmatched junction bases numbered 6, after V lost 6 bases and J lost 4 bases.

The chain has TRBV7-9 and TRBJ2-1, with 8 bases matching TRBD2. Per germline, CDR1 SEHNR and CDR2 FQNEAQ (reference sequence). The trim removed 3 bases at V and 9 bases at J, leaving 1 base unmatched. CDR3 size: 12 residues. CDR3 bases: TGTGCCAGCAGCTTTAGCGGGATTGAGCAGTTCTTC. This sequence encodes CASSFSGIEQFF. Variable domain in full (rest from reference TRBV7-9 and TRBJ2-1): DTGVSQNPRHKITKRGQNVTFRCDPISEHNRLYWYRQTLGQGPEFLTYFQNEAQLEKSRLLSDRFSAERPKGSFSTLEIQRTEQGDSAMYLCASSFSGIEQFFGPGTRLTVL.

This rearrangement joins TRBV12-5 to TRBJ2-7; 12 bases agree with TRBD1. This CDR3 spans 16 amino acids. Trimming removed 6 bases from V and 6 bases from J; junction bases left unmatched: 12. Germline V CDR1 and CDR2: LGHNT, FRNRAP. CDR3 bases: TGTGCTAGTGGGGTCTGGGGACAGGGGGCCTTGAGCGAGCAGTACTTC. Amino acids: CASGVWGQGALSEQYF.

The genes are TRBV7-2 and TRBJ2-1, with TRBD1 matching over 10 bases. The CDR3 loop spans 16 amino acids. V lost 0 bases, J lost 6 bases, and 5 bases stayed unmatched. Germline CDR1 and CDR2: SGHTA and FQGNSA. CDR3 sequence reads: CASSLAGGTGVNEQFF. In DNA form, the CDR3 reads TGTGCCAGCAGCTTAGCTGGTGGGACAGGGGTCAATGAGCAGTTCTTC.

This sequence joins TRBV28 and TRBJ2-5, with 8 bases fitting TRBD2. CDR3 size: 19 residues. The germline V gene has CDR1 MDHEN and CDR2 SYDVKM. V shed 5 bases and J 7 bases; nucleotides not matched to a gene: 24. The CDR3 nucleotides read TGTGCCAGCAGTCCTTATTATCCCCCCGGGGGGGGTCTAAAGAGGACCCAGTACTTC. This encodes CASSPYYPPGGGLKRTQYF.

J is TRBJ2-7 and V is TRBV7-2; D perhaps matches TRBD2 (6 bases). With 0 bases removed from V and 2 bases from J, the gap between germline ends came to 11 bases. The CDR3 length is 15 residues. Germline assignment: CDR1 SGHTA and CDR2 FQGNSA. The CDR3 DNA reads TGTGCCAGCAGCTTAGCGTCTGGAGGGACCTACGAGCAGTACTTC. As protein: CASSLASGGTYEQYF.

The chain employs TRBV4-1 and TRBJ2-2; 7 nucleotides align to TRBD2. Germline lookup yields CDR1 MGHRA and CDR2 YSYEKL. The V segment lost 5 bases and the J segment 7 bases; nucleotides outside the gene matches: 10. The CDR3 extends over 15 amino acids. This CDR3 is CASSLGREYSGELFF. DNA for the CDR3: TGCGCCAGCAGCTTGGGGCGGGAGTACAGCGGGGAGCTGTTTTTT.

The chain couples TRBV9 to TRBJ2-3, with 13 bases aligning to TRBD2. The CDR3 spans 17 residues. The germline CDR1 and CDR2 sequences are SGDLS and YYNGEE. The ends lost 3 bases at V and 2 bases at J; junction bases unmatched: 6. The DNA for the CDR3 is TGTGCCAGCAGCGCGGGACTAGCGGGGACTGACACAGATACGCAGTATTTT. It is translated as CASSAGLAGTDTDTQYF.